These 29 T cell receptor beta chains share one sample of origin, sequenced in a study of blood T cell repertoires in COVID-19 (dated by TCRdb to the early 2020s). The library was built by means of the immunoSEQ multiplex PCR assay. The clones in this table, taken by TCRdb from immuneACCESS, are in-frame only. Not every clone is retained; where verified, under half of the shortfall comes from an unresolved V gene, and the cause of the rest is unknown. This sample lists 40,000 to 65,000 clones; about nine tenths were detected once. Around 2.7% of the sample is taken by the ten largest. Material for sequencing was peripheral blood. The receptors here all came from an elderly man with acute or convalescent COVID-19.

This rearrangement joins TRBV20-1 to TRBJ1-5, with D unresolved. V dropped 3 bases and J dropped 2 bases, with 11 bases sitting between them. CDR3 length: 14 residues. Germline V lookup: CDR1 DFQATT, CDR2 SNEGSKA (reference sequence). The CDR3 region has the DNA TGCAGTGCTAGTTGGCAAAATCGCAATCAGCCCCAGCATTTT. Translated, it gives CSASWQNRNQPQHF.

This chain links TRBV7-2 with TRBJ2-3; TRBD1 agrees at 7 bases. Germline values: CDR1 SGHTA, CDR2 FQGNSA. Trimming removed 5 bases from V and 2 bases from J; junction bases left unmatched: 10. The CDR3 length is 16 residues. CDR3 bases: TGTGCCAGCAGCATTAGGGGGCGCGGTCTCACAGATACGCAGTATTTT. Residues: CASSIRGRGLTDTQYF.

V usage is TRBV9 and J usage is TRBJ1-1, with 9 bases fitting TRBD1. V shed 4 bases and J 10 bases; nucleotides not matched to a gene: 14. The CDR3 is made up of 15 amino acids. Germline V lookup: CDR1 SGDLS, CDR2 YYNGEE. CDR3 in amino acids: CASSPPVGVDRGAFF. The DNA for the CDR3 is TGTGCCAGCAGCCCCCCTGTTGGAGTGGACAGGGGAGCTTTCTTT.

The chain has TRBV13 and TRBJ2-1, with 7 bases that match TRBD1. From germline, CDR1 is PRHDT and CDR2 FYEKMQ (reference sequence). Trimming took 5 bases from V and 3 from J; bases not matched to a gene: 4. The CDR3 is 14 amino acids. The CDR3 DNA reads TGTGCCAGCAGCACAGGGGAGAGCTACAATGAGCAGTTCTTC. This encodes CASSTGESYNEQFF.

Comments on this clone: Compared with germline, one end of the junction differs, possibly owing to a read error. The V and J genes are TRBV20-1 and TRBJ1-2; D call uncertain. The CDR3 spans 9 residues. Germline CDR1 reads DFQATT; CDR2 reads SNEGSKA (reference sequence). CDR3 loop: CSARDGRYF. CDR3 DNA: TGCAGTGCTAGAGATGGCAGATACTTC.

The CDR3 sequence is CASSWTVNSGANVLTF. CDR3 nucleotide sequence: TGTGCCAGCAGTTGGACAGTTAACTCTGGGGCCAACGTCCTGACTTTC. The V and J genes are TRBV6-2 or TRBV6-3 and TRBJ2-6; perhaps TRBD1 as D (6 bases). Deletions cut 4 bases from V and 0 bases from J, with 10 bases between. The CDR3 has 16 residues. Germline V gene lookup returns CDR1 MNHEY and CDR2 SVGEGT.

This clone was picked up one time. The chain is built from TRBV6-5 and TRBJ2-7, with D possibly TRBD1 on 5 matching bases. Trimming left V 6 bases short and J 0 bases short, with 9 bases between. The germline gives CDR1 MNHEY, CDR2 SVGAGI. The CDR3 totals 13 residues. CDR3 in DNA: TGTGCCAGCAGGAAAAGGGGCTCCTACGAGCAGTACTTC. This sequence encodes CASRKRGSYEQYF.

V and J are TRBV21-1 and TRBJ2-3; TRBD2 is the table's D call, not checked against the DNA. TRBV21-1 constitutes a pseudogene. The CDR3 is made up of 16 amino acids. The CDR3 region is CASSPLRGGRTDTQYF. The CDR3, as DNA: TGTGCCAGCAGCCCCCTGAGGGGGGGGCGCACAGATACGCAGTATTTT.

In its sample, this clone was seen a few times. This chain uses TRBV24-1 with TRBJ2-1; 7 nucleotides agree with TRBD2. Germline V gives CDR1 KGHDR, CDR2 SFDVKD. V was clipped by 5 bases and J by 0 bases; unmatched bases: 9. The CDR3 extends over 17 amino acids. In DNA, the CDR3 is TGTGCCACCAGTGCTCGGGGGGTCACCGACTCCTACAATGAGCAGTTCTTC. This sequence encodes CATSARGVTDSYNEQFF.

J is TRBJ1-5 and V is TRBV12-5; D is uncertain. Germline loops: CDR1 LGHNT, CDR2 FRNRAP. Trimming left V 2 bases short and J 7 bases short, with 6 bases between. The CDR3 totals 12 residues. CDR3 region: CASGLSEQPQHF. The CDR3 DNA sequence: TGTGCTAGTGGTTTGTCGGAGCAGCCCCAGCATTTT.

The V and J genes are TRBV27 and TRBJ2-7; D gene ambiguous. Germline lookup yields CDR1 MNHEY and CDR2 SMNVEV (reference sequence). The CDR3 consists of 13 residues. V was clipped by 2 bases and J by 4 bases, with 9 bases between them. The CDR3 is CASSLRLEYEQYF. The CDR3, as DNA: TGTGCCAGCAGTTTAAGGCTGGAGTACGAGCAGTACTTC.

The gene calls are TRBV11-2 and TRBJ1-5, with TRBD1 identical over 7 bases. The CDR3 consists of 15 residues. Germline loops: CDR1 SGHAT, CDR2 FQNNGV. The V segment lost 1 base and the J segment 3 bases; nucleotides outside the gene matches: 3. The CDR3 loop reads CASSLGDRANQPQHF. The CDR3 nucleotides read TGTGCCAGCAGCTTAGGGGACAGAGCCAATCAGCCCCAGCATTTT.

The V gene is TRBV7-2, the J gene TRBJ1-1, with D uncertain. The CDR3 is 15 amino acids. In germline, CDR1 is SGHTA, CDR2 FQGNSA. Trimming cost V 3 bases and J 1 base, with 12 bases left between them. The CDR3 region has the DNA TGTGCCAGCAGCTTTCCCCTCGGCGGGAACACTGAAGCTTTCTTT. This gives the protein CASSFPLGGNTEAFF.

V is TRBV19 and J is TRBJ1-4; possible D gene TRBD1, 6 bases. In germline, CDR1 is LNHDA, CDR2 SQIVND (reference sequence). The V gene lost 6 bases and the J gene lost 3 bases, with 14 bases spanning the gap. The CDR3 loop spans 15 amino acids. CDR3 sequence: CASSLLTGPNEKLFF. The CDR3, as DNA: TGTGCCAGTAGCCTATTGACAGGACCTAATGAAAAACTGTTTTTT.

The count of this clone is one. The V and J genes are TRBV2 and TRBJ2-1; 8 bases agree with TRBD1. The length of the CDR3 is 14 residues. Germline V gene data show CDR1 as SNHLY and CDR2 as FYNNEI. With 7 bases clipped from V and 5 bases from J, the junction kept 7 bases outside the gene matches. The CDR3 nucleotides are TGTGCCAGCAAAGGGGACAGGACCCACAATGAGCAGTTCTTC. Its protein product is CASKGDRTHNEQFF.

This chain uses TRBV11-2 with TRBJ2-7; 8 nucleotides line up with TRBD2. The V and J ends lost 4 bases and 1 base, in that order; junction bases with no gene match: 3. CDR1 is SGHAT, CDR2 FQNNGV, per germline. The CDR3 loop spans 14 amino acids. The CDR3, as DNA: TGTGCCAGCAGCTACGGGGGGGCATCCTACGAGCAGTACTTC. This sequence encodes CASSYGGASYEQYF. Complete variable domain (other parts from reference TRBV11-2 and TRBJ2-7): EAGVAQSPRYKIIEKRQSVAFWCNPISGHATLYWYQQILGQGPKLLIQFQNNGVVDDSQLPKDRFSAERLKGVDSTLKIQPAKLEDSAVYLCASSYGGASYEQYFGPGTRLTVT.

The chain recombines TRBV5-1 with TRBJ1-4; the match to TRBD1 covers 7 bases. Germline V gene data show CDR1 as SGHRS and CDR2 as YFSETQ. The V segment lost 2 bases and the J segment 8 bases; nucleotides outside the gene matches: 9. This CDR3 comprises 15 residues. Here the CDR3 reads CASSFSGGSFEKLFF. The DNA of the CDR3 is TGCGCCAGCAGCTTTTCAGGGGGAAGTTTCGAAAAACTGTTTTTT.

V usage is TRBV5-1 and J usage is TRBJ1-4, with D perhaps TRBD1 (6 bases). V was shortened by 1 base and J by 3 bases, with 13 bases between the two germline ends. The CDR3 totals 16 residues. Germline V gene sequence: CDR1 SGHRS, CDR2 YFSETQ. CDR3 sequence (DNA): TGCGCCAGCAGCTTGACAGGGAATGTAGCTAATGAAAAACTGTTTTTT. This sequence encodes CASSLTGNVANEKLFF.

The chain uses TRBV4-3 and TRBJ2-1; 13 bases map to TRBD2. CDR3 length: 16 amino acids. Germline loops: CDR1 LGHNA, CDR2 YSLEER. Trimming removed 0 bases from V and 6 bases from J; junction bases left unmatched: 2. In DNA, the CDR3 is TGCGCCAGCAGCCAAGATCGGACTAGCGGGGGCAATGAGCAGTTCTTC. It codes for CASSQDRTSGGNEQFF.

The chain joins TRBV5-5 to TRBJ1-1, with D uncertain. The CDR3 is 14 residues long. Deletions cut 0 bases from V and 0 bases from J, with 6 bases between. Germline V lookup: CDR1 SGHKS, CDR2 YYEKEE (reference sequence). The CDR3 DNA reads as TGTGCCAGCAGCTTGGAACAAATGAACACTGAAGCTTTCTTT. Residues: CASSLEQMNTEAFF.

The DNA for the CDR3 is TGTGCCAGCAGCTCCTCGACCGGGGGAGCAGATACGCAGTATTTT. This encodes CASSSSTGGADTQYF. This rearrangement joins TRBV13 to TRBJ2-3; maybe TRBD2 (6 bases). Per germline, CDR1 PRHDT and CDR2 FYEKMQ (reference sequence). The V gene lost 4 bases and the J gene lost 4 bases, with 15 bases spanning the gap. CDR3 size: 15 residues.

This rearrangement joins TRBV5-1 to TRBJ1-2; 8 positions agree with TRBD1. Germline CDR1 and CDR2: SGHRS and YFSETQ. CDR3 length: 15 amino acids. Trimming took 4 bases from V and 7 from J; bases not matched to a gene: 12. The CDR3 sequence is CASSVQQGGYSGYTF. DNA of the CDR3: TGCGCCAGCAGCGTGCAACAGGGGGGCTATTCTGGCTACACCTTC.

This clone was recorded only once. The rearrangement joins TRBV29-1 to TRBJ1-1; possibly TRBD1 for D (6 bases). V gave up 7 bases and J gave up 1 base, with 13 bases separating them. The CDR3 sequence is 13 residues long. Germline CDR1 reads SQVTM; CDR2 reads ANQGSEA. The CDR3 bases are TGCAGCGGATCGACAGGACAGAACACTGAAGCTTTCTTT. It yields the protein CSGSTGQNTEAFF. Full variable domain (remainder filled in from reference TRBV29-1 and TRBJ1-1): SAVISQKPSRDICQRGTSLTIQCQVDSQVTMMFWYRQQPGQSLTLIATANQGSEATYESGFVIDKFPISRPNLTFSTLTVSNMSPEDSSIYLCSGSTGQNTEAFFGQGTRLTVV.

V gene TRBV3-1 (or the pseudogene TRBV3-2) combines with J gene TRBJ2-5, with 10 bases aligning to TRBD2. The CDR3 runs to 18 residues. Per germline, CDR1 LGHDT and CDR2 YNNKEL (reference sequence). The V gene end was trimmed by 0 bases and the J gene end by 8 bases; junction bases not matched to a gene: 15. The CDR3 DNA reads TGTGCCAGCAGCCAAGAGACGCCCTCTAGCGGGGGCCTGGGAACCCAGTACTTC. This encodes CASSQETPSSGGLGTQYF.

The chain carries TRBV6-5 and TRBJ1-2, with 8 nucleotides matching TRBD1. The CDR3 spans 15 residues. The germline V gene has CDR1 MNHEY and CDR2 SVGAGI. V lost 6 bases, J lost 2 bases, and 8 bases stayed unmatched. The CDR3: CASRITTGENYGYTF. The CDR3 DNA reads TGTGCCAGCAGGATCACGACAGGGGAGAACTATGGCTACACCTTC.

This sequence joins TRBV5-1 and TRBJ2-3; 7 nucleotides match TRBD1. The CDR3 has 15 residues. Germline assignment: CDR1 SGHRS and CDR2 YFSETQ. J lost 0 bases, V lost 4 bases, and 5 bases had no gene match. CDR3 sequence: CASSGRDSSTDTQYF. The DNA of the CDR3 is TGCGCCAGCAGCGGCCGGGACAGTAGCACAGATACGCAGTATTTT.

This clone was observed once. The chain combines TRBV19 with TRBJ1-1; 9 nucleotides agree with TRBD1. Trimming cost V 5 bases and J 9 bases; bases outside gene matches: 13. Germline V gene sequence: CDR1 LNHDA, CDR2 SQIVND (reference sequence). The CDR3 has 15 amino acids. CDR3 bases: TGTGCCAGTAGTGACCTTCGGACAGGGGTATGGAAAGCTTTCTTT. Its translation: CASSDLRTGVWKAFF. The full variable domain, completed using reference TRBV19 and TRBJ1-1, is DGGITQSPKYLFRKEGQNVTLSCEQNLNHDAMYWYRQDPGQGLRLIYYSQIVNDFQKGDIAEGYSVSREKKESFPLTVTSAQKNPTAFYLCASSDLRTGVWKAFFGQGTRLTVV.

CDR3 sequence reads: CAISLTGETEAFF. The CDR3 DNA follows: TGTGCCATCAGCCTGACAGGGGAGACTGAAGCTTTCTTT. V usage is TRBV10-3 and J usage is TRBJ1-1; 8 nucleotides line up with TRBD1. Germline CDR1 reads ENHRY; CDR2 reads SYGVKD. The CDR3 totals 13 residues. The trim removed 6 bases at V and 5 bases at J, leaving 5 bases unmatched.

The rearrangement uses TRBV10-1 and TRBJ2-1; no clear D gene. Per the germline V gene, CDR1 is WNHNN and CDR2 is SYGVQD (reference sequence). The CDR3 sequence is 15 residues long. The V and J ends lost 3 bases and 2 bases respectively, with 11 bases between them. The CDR3 DNA sequence: TGCGCCAGCAGTGACAGATCGAATACCTACAATGAGCAGTTCTTC. Translated: CASSDRSNTYNEQFF.